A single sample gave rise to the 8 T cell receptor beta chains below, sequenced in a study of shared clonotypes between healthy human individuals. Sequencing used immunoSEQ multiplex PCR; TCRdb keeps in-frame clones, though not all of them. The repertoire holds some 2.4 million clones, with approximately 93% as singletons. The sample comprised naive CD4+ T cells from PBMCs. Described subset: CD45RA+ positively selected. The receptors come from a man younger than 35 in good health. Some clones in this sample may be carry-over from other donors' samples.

Written as DNA, the CDR3 is TGTGCCAGCAGCGTAGCCGCGACAGGTCCCGGGGAGCTGTTTTTT. Protein product: CASSVAATGPGELFF. The genes are TRBV9 and TRBJ2-2; a weak D match, TRBD1 (6 bases). V gave up 0 bases and J gave up 6 bases, with 12 bases separating them. Germline-derived CDR1 and CDR2 are SGDLS and YYNGEE. CDR3 length: 15 residues.

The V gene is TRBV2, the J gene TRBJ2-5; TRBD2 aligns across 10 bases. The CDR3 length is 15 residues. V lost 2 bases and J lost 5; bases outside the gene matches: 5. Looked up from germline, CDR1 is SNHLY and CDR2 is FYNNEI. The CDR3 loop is CASSERGSGRETQYF. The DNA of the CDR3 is TGTGCCAGCAGTGAAAGGGGTAGCGGGAGGGAGACCCAGTACTTC.

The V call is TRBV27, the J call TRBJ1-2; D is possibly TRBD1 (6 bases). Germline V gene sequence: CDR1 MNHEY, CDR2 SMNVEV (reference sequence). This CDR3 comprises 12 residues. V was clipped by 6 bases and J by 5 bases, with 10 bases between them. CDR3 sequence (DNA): TGTGCCAGCAGACAGGGTCCTTATGGCTACACCTTC. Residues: CASRQGPYGYTF.

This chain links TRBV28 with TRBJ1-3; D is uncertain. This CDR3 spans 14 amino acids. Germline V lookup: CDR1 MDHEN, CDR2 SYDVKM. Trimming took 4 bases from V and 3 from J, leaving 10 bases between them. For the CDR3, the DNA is TGTGCCAGCAGTTCACCACACATTGGAAACACCATATATTTT. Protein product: CASSSPHIGNTIYF.

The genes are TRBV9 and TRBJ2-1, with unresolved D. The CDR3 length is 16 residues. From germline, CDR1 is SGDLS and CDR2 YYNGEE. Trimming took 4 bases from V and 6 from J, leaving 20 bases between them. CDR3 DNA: TGTGCCAGCAGCTCCCCTTCAGGAATCCCAACCAATGAGCAGTTCTTC. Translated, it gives CASSSPSGIPTNEQFF.

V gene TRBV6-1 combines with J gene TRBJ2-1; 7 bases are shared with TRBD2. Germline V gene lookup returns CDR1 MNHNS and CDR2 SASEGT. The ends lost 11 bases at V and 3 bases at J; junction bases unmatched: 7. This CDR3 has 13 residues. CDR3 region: CAGSGEHYNEQFF. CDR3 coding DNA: TGTGCCGGGAGCGGGGAACACTACAATGAGCAGTTCTTC.

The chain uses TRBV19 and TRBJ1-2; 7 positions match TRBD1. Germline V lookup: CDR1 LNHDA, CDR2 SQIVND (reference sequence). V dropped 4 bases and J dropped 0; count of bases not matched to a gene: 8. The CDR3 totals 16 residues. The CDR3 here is CASSTLWTGANYGYTF. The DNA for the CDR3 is TGTGCCAGTAGTACTCTATGGACAGGAGCTAACTATGGCTACACCTTC.

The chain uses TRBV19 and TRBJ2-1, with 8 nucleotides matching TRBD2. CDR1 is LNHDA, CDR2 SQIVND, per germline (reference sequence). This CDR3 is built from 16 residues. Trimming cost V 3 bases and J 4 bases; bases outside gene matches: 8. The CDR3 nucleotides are TGTGCCAGTAGTATCGGGAGGGCCACCGAATACAATGAGCAGTTCTTC. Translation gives CASSIGRATEYNEQFF.